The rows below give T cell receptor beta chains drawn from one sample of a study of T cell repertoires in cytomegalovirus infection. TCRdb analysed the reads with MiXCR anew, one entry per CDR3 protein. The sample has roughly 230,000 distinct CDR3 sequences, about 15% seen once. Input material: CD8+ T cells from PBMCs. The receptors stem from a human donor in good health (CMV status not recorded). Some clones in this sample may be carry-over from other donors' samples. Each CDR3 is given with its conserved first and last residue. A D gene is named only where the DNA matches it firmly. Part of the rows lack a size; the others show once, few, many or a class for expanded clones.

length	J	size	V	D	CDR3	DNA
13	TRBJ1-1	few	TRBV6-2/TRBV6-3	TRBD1	CASSTGTVPEAFF	TGTGCCAGCAGTACGGGGACAGTCCCTGAAGCTTTCTTT
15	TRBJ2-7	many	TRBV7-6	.	CASSPTDGQYYEQYF	TGTGCCAGCAGCCCAACGGACGGACAATACTACGAGCAGTACTTC
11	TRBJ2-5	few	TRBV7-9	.	CASSPDGAQYF	TGTGCCAGCAGCCCCGACGGGGCCCAGTACTTC
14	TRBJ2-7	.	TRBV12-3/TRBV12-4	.	CASSLAPVFYEQYF	TGTGCCAGCAGTTTAGCGCCGGTATTCTACGAGCAGTACTTC
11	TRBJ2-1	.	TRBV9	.	CASSAEYEQFF	TGTGCCAGCAGCGCCGAGTATGAGCAGTTCTTC
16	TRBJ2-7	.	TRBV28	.	CASSLVSAGVTYEQYF	TGTGCCAGCAGTTTAGTGTCGGCCGGAGTAACCTACGAGCAGTACTTC
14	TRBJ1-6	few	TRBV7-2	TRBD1	CASSEGTAYSPLHF	TGTGCCAGCAGCGAAGGGACAGCTTATTCACCCCTCCACTTT
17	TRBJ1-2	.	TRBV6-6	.	CASSLNRAGGGDYGYTF	TGTGCCAGCAGTCTAAACCGGGCCGGGGGTGGTGACTATGGCTACACCTTC
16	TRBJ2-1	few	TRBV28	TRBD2	CASSLPLAGGPDEQFF	TGTGCCAGCAGTTTGCCCCTAGCGGGGGGGCCAGATGAGCAGTTCTTC
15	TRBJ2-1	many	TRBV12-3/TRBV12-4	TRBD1	CASSQGAGAYNEQFF	TGTGCCAGCAGTCAGGGGGCAGGGGCCTACAATGAGCAGTTCTTC
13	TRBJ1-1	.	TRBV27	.	CATAPGGNTEAFF	TGTGCCACCGCGCCCGGGGGGAACACTGAAGCTTTCTTT
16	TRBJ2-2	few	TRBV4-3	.	CASSQLKQANTGELFF	TGCGCCAGCAGCCAGCTGAAACAGGCGAACACCGGGGAGCTGTTTTTT
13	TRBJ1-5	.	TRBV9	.	CASAEGSNQPQHF	TGTGCCAGCGCAGAGGGATCCAATCAGCCCCAGCATTTT
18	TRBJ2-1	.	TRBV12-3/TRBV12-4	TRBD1	CASSLRAGTVGIYNEQFF	TGTGCCAGCAGTTTAAGGGCCGGGACAGTGGGAATCTACAATGAGCAGTTCTTC
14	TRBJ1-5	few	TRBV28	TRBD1	CASSLFAGGQPQHF	TGTGCCAGCAGTTTATTCGCAGGGGGTCAGCCCCAGCATTTT
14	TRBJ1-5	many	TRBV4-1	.	CASSQFQGNQPQHF	TGCGCCAGCAGCCAATTTCAGGGTAACCAGCCCCAGCATTTT
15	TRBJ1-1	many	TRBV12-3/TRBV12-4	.	CASSQIRGANTEAFF	TGTGCCAGCAGTCAAATCAGGGGAGCGAACACTGAAGCTTTCTTT
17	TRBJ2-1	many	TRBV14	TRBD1	CASSQAYRTGPYNEQFF	TGTGCCAGCAGCCAAGCTTATAGGACAGGTCCCTACAATGAGCAGTTCTTC
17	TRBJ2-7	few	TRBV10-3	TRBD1	CAISEFSITGDSYEQYF	TGTGCCATCAGTGAGTTCAGTATAACAGGGGACTCCTACGAGCAGTACTTC
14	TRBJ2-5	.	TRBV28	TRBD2	CASSLHGEGETQYF	TGTGCCAGCAGTTTACATGGGGAGGGCGAGACCCAGTACTTC
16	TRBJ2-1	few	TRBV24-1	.	CATSDSGKSSYNEQFF	TGTGCCACCAGTGATTCAGGCAAGAGCTCCTACAATGAGCAGTTCTTC
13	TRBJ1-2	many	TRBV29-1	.	CSVSPGSNYGYTF	TGCAGCGTAAGTCCGGGCTCCAACTATGGCTACACCTTC
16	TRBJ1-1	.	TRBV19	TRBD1	CASSILGQGGTTEAFF	TGTGCCAGTAGTATACTAGGACAGGGGGGGACCACTGAAGCTTTCTTT
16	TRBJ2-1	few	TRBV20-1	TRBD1	CSATPAGQGAYNEQFF	TGCAGTGCTACCCCGGCGGGACAGGGGGCTTACAATGAGCAGTTCTTC
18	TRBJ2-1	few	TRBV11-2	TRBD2	CASSLTLASGGTYNEQFF	TGTGCCAGCAGCTTAACCCTGGCTAGCGGGGGGACATACAATGAGCAGTTCTTC
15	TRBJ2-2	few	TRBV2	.	CASSGSDMNTGELFF	TGTGCCAGCAGTGGTTCGGACATGAACACCGGGGAGCTGTTTTTT
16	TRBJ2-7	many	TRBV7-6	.	CASSLEPGPQTYEQYF	TGTGCCAGCAGCTTAGAACCGGGACCCCAAACCTACGAGCAGTACTTC
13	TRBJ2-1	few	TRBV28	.	CASSLKLPHEQFF	TGTGCCAGCAGTTTAAAACTACCCCATGAGCAGTTCTTC
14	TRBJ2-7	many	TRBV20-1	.	CSALGGDNTYEQYF	TGCAGTGCCTTAGGGGGTGATAATACCTACGAGCAGTACTTC
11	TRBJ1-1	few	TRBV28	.	CARCGNTEAFF	TGTGCAAGGTGCGGGAACACTGAAGCTTTCTTT
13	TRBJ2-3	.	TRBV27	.	CASSLPAVGTQYF	TGTGCCAGCAGTTTACCGGCCGTTGGTACGCAGTATTTT
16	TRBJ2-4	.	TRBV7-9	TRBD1	CASSSGTGGVKNIQYF	TGTGCCAGCAGCTCAGGGACAGGGGGCGTCAAAAACATTCAGTACTTC
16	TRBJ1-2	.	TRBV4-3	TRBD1	CASSQVLGDRVNGYTF	TGCGCCAGCAGCCAAGTTCTAGGCGACAGGGTTAATGGCTACACCTTC
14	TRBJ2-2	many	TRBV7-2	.	CASSLTAGTGELFF	TGTGCCAGCAGCTTAACGGCGGGCACCGGGGAGCTGTTTTTT
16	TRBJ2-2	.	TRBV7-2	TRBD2	CASSPYVGGATGELFF	TGTGCCAGCAGCCCCTACGTCGGGGGGGCGACCGGGGAGCTGTTTTTT
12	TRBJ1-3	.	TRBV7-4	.	CASSFLGNTIYF	TGTGCCAGCAGCTTCCTCGGAAACACCATATATTTT
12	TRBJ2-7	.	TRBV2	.	CASEGRPYEQYF	TGTGCCAGCGAGGGGCGCCCCTACGAGCAGTACTTC
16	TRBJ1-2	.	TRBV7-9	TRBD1	CASSPPESGGLYGYTF	TGTGCCAGCAGCCCCCCTGAATCAGGGGGCCTCTATGGCTACACCTTC
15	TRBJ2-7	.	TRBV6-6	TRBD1	CASSYGTGGPYEQHF	TGTGCCAGCAGTTACGGGACAGGGGGCCCCTACGAGCAGCACTTC
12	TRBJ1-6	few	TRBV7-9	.	CASSLGGQPLHF	TGTGCCAGCAGCTTAGGGGGGCAACCCCTCCACTTT
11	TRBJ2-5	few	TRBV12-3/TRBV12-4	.	CASSQSTGQYF	TGTGCCAGCAGCCAATCGACGGGCCAGTACTTC
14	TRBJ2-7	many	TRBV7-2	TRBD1	CASSLGTGVGEQYF	TGTGCCAGCAGCTTAGGGACAGGGGTAGGCGAGCAGTACTTC
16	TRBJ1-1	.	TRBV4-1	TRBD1	CASSIGQGLQNTEAFF	TGCGCCAGCAGCATAGGACAGGGGTTACAGAACACTGAAGCTTTCTTT
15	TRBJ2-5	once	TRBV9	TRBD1	CASSVTGTGRETQYF	TGTGCCAGCAGCGTAACGGGGACAGGGCGAGAGACCCAGTACTTC
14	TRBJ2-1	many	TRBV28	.	CASRRRSSYNEQFF	TGTGCCAGCAGACGTCGAAGCTCCTACAATGAGCAGTTCTTC